The 7 T cell receptor beta chains listed next were all sequenced from one sample in a study of T-cell reconstitution after alpha-beta-depleted transplantation in children. The library targeted TCRbeta and was prepared with unique molecular identifiers. Via MiXCR, TCRdb re-called the PCR reads, giving one row per CDR3 protein. The sample yields 490,000 or so distinct CDR3 sequences, around 12% seen once. The sequences come from PBMCs from the stem cell graft donor, collected from the stem cell graft. Source of these receptors: a human donor who donated a stem cell graft to a child with combined immunodeficiency.

The table lists this clonotype with many counts. V usage is TRBV12-3 or TRBV12-4 and J usage is TRBJ2-3, with 7 bases identical to TRBD1. This CDR3 has 13 residues. After removal of 5 bases from V and 6 bases from J, the junction contained 5 bases not matched to a gene. CDR3 DNA sequence: TGTGCCAGCAGTAGTACAGGGGCGGATACGCAGTATTTT. This encodes CASSSTGADTQYF.

V gene TRBV28 combines with J gene TRBJ1-2, with a tentative D call TRBD1 (6 bases). The CDR3 length is 14 residues. Trimming cost V 4 bases and J 4 bases, with 13 bases left between them. The V gene's germline CDR1 is MDHEN and CDR2 SYDVKM. In nucleotides, the CDR3 is TGTGCCAGCAGTTCTTGGACAGTAATCTATGGCTACACCTTC. Translating gives CASSSWTVIYGYTF.

Only a few counts were recorded for this clonotype. The chain has TRBV7-8 and TRBJ2-1; D possibly matches TRBD1 or TRBD2 (5 bases each). The CDR3 contains 12 residues. The germline CDR1 and CDR2 sequences are SGHVS and FQNEAQ. V dropped 5 bases and J dropped 9 bases, with 11 bases sitting between them. This CDR3 is CASSRFGTEQFF. The CDR3 DNA reads as TGTGCCAGCAGCCGCTTTGGGACTGAGCAGTTCTTC.

Ten or more counts support this clonotype. This rearrangement joins TRBV12-3 or TRBV12-4 to TRBJ2-2, with unresolved D. V lost 5 bases and J 1 base, leaving 11 bases between the germline ends. This CDR3 spans 15 amino acids. The CDR3 bases are TGTGCCAGCAGTACCGACGGTAGGAACACCGGGGAGCTGTTTTTT. Its translation: CASSTDGRNTGELFF.

The V gene is TRBV30, the J gene TRBJ2-7, with D tentatively TRBD1 or TRBD2 (5 bases each). This CDR3 has 11 residues. The V gene's germline CDR1 is GTSNPN and CDR2 SVGIG (reference sequence). Trimming removed 1 base at V and 6 bases at J, with 7 bases between. The CDR3 spells CAWSAGTEQYF. CDR3 nucleotide sequence: TGTGCCTGGAGTGCGGGGACCGAGCAGTACTTC.

The sample holds a few counts of this clonotype. The CDR3 here is CASSPPLRDEQYF. The CDR3 coding sequence is TGTGCCAGCAGCCCACCTCTCAGGGACGAGCAGTACTTC. The rearrangement uses TRBV7-8 and TRBJ2-7; D possibly corresponds to TRBD1 (5 bases). The CDR3 has 13 residues. From germline, CDR1 is SGHVS and CDR2 FQNEAQ. V was shortened by 5 bases and J by 5 bases, with 13 bases between the two germline ends.

The chain joins TRBV13 to TRBJ2-7; 12 nucleotides match TRBD1. Trimming cost V 5 bases and J 6 bases; bases outside gene matches: 2. CDR1 and CDR2 from the germline V gene are PRHDT and FYEKMQ (reference sequence). The CDR3 extends over 13 amino acids. The CDR3 sequence: CASSRDRGREQYF. The CDR3 region has the DNA TGTGCCAGCAGCCGGGACAGGGGGCGCGAGCAGTACTTC.